The sequence of this T cell receptor beta chain was determined in a study of blood T cell repertoires in COVID-19. CDR3 length: 14 residues. V was trimmed by 3 bases and J by 0 bases, leaving 6 bases between them. Germline V gene data show CDR1 as SGHAT and CDR2 as FQDESV (reference sequence). Assay: immunoSEQ multiplex PCR; the TCRdb copy retains only in-frame clones and omits some. This table holds over 25,000 clones, roughly 92% found once. This clone showed up just once. The specimen was peripheral blood. This TCR came from a man between 60 and 75 years old with acute or convalescent COVID-19. V gene TRBV11-1 combines with J gene TRBJ2-1, with D possibly being TRBD2 (6 bases). Written as DNA, the CDR3 is TGTGCCAGCAGCTTCGGGGGCTCCTACAATGAGCAGTTCTTC. Encoded protein: CASSFGGSYNEQFF.